Detailed here is one TCR beta chain. Antigen unknown. This entry belongs to a study of cytomegalovirus exposure and HLA in healthy donors. Broader study findings: A later analysis linked a missense variant in DCLRE1C to the trimming of TCR beta V and J genes.

Primers included in the PCR were 60 Vbeta and 13 Jbeta primers. The method was immunoSEQ multiplex PCR; TCRdb's version includes in-frame clones alone and lacks a portion of them. The sample yields more than 90,000 clones, 65% seen once. The clonotype comes from a boy aged 5-17 years in good health and CMV-seropositive. The sequencing input was PBMCs.

CDR3 nucleotides: TGCGCCAGCAGCCCGTTACAGGGAAACTATGGCTACACCTTC. Translated, it gives CASSPLQGNYGYTF. The chain uses TRBV5-1 and TRBJ1-2; tentatively, D is TRBD1 (6 bases). CDR1 is SGHRS, CDR2 YFSETQ, per germline. The V end was cut by 4 bases, the J end by 2 bases, with 12 bases between. This CDR3 contains 14 residues.